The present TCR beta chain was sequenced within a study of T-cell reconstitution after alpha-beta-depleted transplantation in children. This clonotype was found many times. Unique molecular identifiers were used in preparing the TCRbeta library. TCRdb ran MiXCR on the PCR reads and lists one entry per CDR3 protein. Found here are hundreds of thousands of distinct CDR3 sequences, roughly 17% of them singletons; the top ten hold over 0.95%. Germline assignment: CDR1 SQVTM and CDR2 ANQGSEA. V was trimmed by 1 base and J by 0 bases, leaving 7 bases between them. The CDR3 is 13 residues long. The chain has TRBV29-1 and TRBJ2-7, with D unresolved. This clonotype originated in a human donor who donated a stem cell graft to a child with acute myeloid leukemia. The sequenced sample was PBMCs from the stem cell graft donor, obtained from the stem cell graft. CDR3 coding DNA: TGCAGCGTTGAAGCTGCAGACTCCTACGAGCAGTACTTC. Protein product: CSVEAADSYEQYF.